Below are 13 T cell receptor beta chains sequenced from a single sample in a study of identical twins. TCRdb reprocessed the 5' RACE reads with MiXCR, giving one entry per CDR3 protein. The sample gives some 660,000 distinct CDR3 sequences, over 8.5% of which show up once; roughly 0.9% is in the top ten. Another study also made use of these data, one on yellow fever vaccine responses in identical twins.

Sequencing used PBMCs. All receptors come from a woman between 18 and 30 years old in good health.

This clonotype was recorded a few times. The rearrangement uses TRBV5-1 and TRBJ2-2; 7 nucleotides align to TRBD1. Trimming removed 4 bases from V and 1 base from J; junction bases left unmatched: 7. The CDR3 length is 16 residues. In germline, CDR1 is SGHRS, CDR2 YFSETQ. CDR3 nucleotide sequence: TGCGCCAGCAGCCCCGGACAGGCCCGGAACACCGGGGAGCTGTTTTTT. This sequence encodes CASSPGQARNTGELFF.

This clonotype showed up many times. The chain uses TRBV28 and TRBJ2-2, with D perhaps matching TRBD2 (5 bases). Germline V CDR1 and CDR2: MDHEN, SYDVKM. The CDR3 has 15 amino acids. V lost 1 base, J lost 1 base, and 7 bases lay in between. The CDR3 protein is CASSLSGLNTGELFF. In DNA, the CDR3 is TGTGCCAGCAGTTTATCGGGGTTGAACACCGGGGAGCTGTTTTTT. Full variable domain (rest looked up from reference TRBV28 and TRBJ2-2): DVKVTQSSRYLVKRTGEKVFLECVQDMDHENMFWYRQDPGLGLRLIYFSYDVKMKEKGDIPEGYSVSREKKERFSLILESASTNQTSMYLCASSLSGLNTGELFFGEGSRLTVL.

The J gene is TRBJ2-3, the V gene TRBV27; TRBD1 aligns across 9 bases. Germline V CDR1 and CDR2: MNHEY, SMNVEV (reference sequence). V shed 6 bases and J 1 base; nucleotides not matched to a gene: 5. CDR3 length: 15 amino acids. CDR3 amino acids: CASSPTGGRTDTQYF. In DNA, the CDR3 is TGTGCCAGCAGCCCCACAGGGGGCCGCACAGATACGCAGTATTTT.

Only a few counts were recorded for this clonotype. The chain is built from TRBV2 and TRBJ2-2; D perhaps matches TRBD2 (5 bases). Trimming left V 6 bases short and J 3 bases short, with 11 bases between. This CDR3 has 14 residues. CDR1 and CDR2 from the germline V gene are SNHLY and FYNNEI. The CDR3 loop is CASRRWTDTGELFF. CDR3 coding DNA: TGTGCCAGCAGACGATGGACTGACACCGGGGAGCTGTTTTTT.

The CDR3: CSAKRYTGELFF. The CDR3 DNA sequence: TGCAGTGCCAAGAGGTACACCGGGGAGCTGTTTTTT. The chain couples TRBV20-1 to TRBJ2-2; D gene ambiguous. The germline V gene has CDR1 DFQATT and CDR2 SNEGSKA (reference sequence). CDR3 length equals 12 residues. V was trimmed by 6 bases and J by 3 bases, leaving 8 bases between them.

This clonotype occurred a few times. This rearrangement joins TRBV28 to TRBJ2-1, with D possibly matching TRBD1 (6 bases). There are 15 residues in the CDR3. V was trimmed by 5 bases and J by 4 bases, leaving 15 bases between them. The germline gives CDR1 MDHEN, CDR2 SYDVKM. The CDR3 sequence is CASSPQGAPYNEQFF. The CDR3, as DNA: TGTGCCAGCAGTCCACAGGGAGCCCCTTACAATGAGCAGTTCTTC.

This clonotype has more than one count but fewer than ten. The chain links TRBV4-3 to TRBJ2-2; 8 bases are a match to TRBD2. Trimming cost V 0 bases and J 7 bases; bases outside gene matches: 10. CDR3 size: 17 residues. Looked up from germline, CDR1 is LGHNA and CDR2 is YSLEER. CDR3 nucleotides: TGCGCCAGCAGCCAAGATCTAGCGGGCCTTGGGGGCGGGGAGCTGTTTTTT. Translation gives CASSQDLAGLGGGELFF.

This clonotype was picked up a small number of times. The gene calls are TRBV6-5 and TRBJ1-1, with a weak D call TRBD1 (6 bases). Trimming removed 3 bases from V and 8 bases from J, with 19 bases in between. The CDR3 is 15 amino acids. The germline gives CDR1 MNHEY, CDR2 SVGAGI. The CDR3 loop reads CASSYESVGTTEAFF. In DNA, the CDR3 is TGTGCCAGCAGTTATGAGAGCGTCGGGACAACCGAAGCTTTCTTT.

This chain connects TRBV6-2 or TRBV6-3 to TRBJ2-1, with TRBD2 as a possible D gene (6 bases). Germline values: CDR1 MNHEY, CDR2 SVGEGT. V lost 0 bases and J 15 bases, leaving 12 bases between the germline ends. The CDR3 runs to 12 residues. CDR3 in DNA: TGTGCCAGCAGTTACTCGACTAGTACTGCGTTCTTC. Its protein product is CASSYSTSTAFF.

Only a few counts were recorded for this clonotype. The chain uses TRBV15 and TRBJ1-6; D remains unclear. This CDR3 has 12 residues. Trimming left V 5 bases short and J 12 bases short, with 11 bases between. Germline assignment: CDR1 LNHNV and CDR2 YYDKDF (reference sequence). Here the CDR3 reads CATSDSPGPLHF. The DNA of the CDR3 is TGTGCCACCAGCGATTCGCCGGGACCCCTCCACTTT.

This clonotype was detected a few times. This chain connects TRBV30 to TRBJ1-6; D is perhaps TRBD1 (5 bases). Germline-derived CDR1 and CDR2 are GTSNPN and SVGIG (reference sequence). The ends were cut back, 4 bases at V and 7 bases at J, with 11 bases in the middle. CDR3 length: 13 amino acids. The CDR3 loop is CAWMPGRNSPLHF. CDR3 DNA sequence: TGTGCCTGGATGCCAGGGCGGAATTCACCCCTCCACTTT.

Regarding this clonotype: The junction and the germline gene differ at one end; a read error may be behind it. The chain combines TRBV28 with TRBJ2-1, with D possibly matching TRBD2 (7 bases). The CDR3 extends over 16 amino acids. Germline V CDR1 and CDR2: MDHEN, SYDVKM. The CDR3 DNA sequence: TGTGCCAGCAGTACCTCGGGGGGCGCTTCCTACATTGAGCAGTTCTTC. Protein sequence: CASSTSGGASYIEQFF.

This rearrangement joins TRBV5-5 to TRBJ2-5; D could derive from TRBD1 or TRBD2 (5 bases each). The V end lost 0 bases, the J end lost 2 bases, and 11 bases lay between the germline ends. The CDR3 is 15 amino acids. Germline CDR1 SGHKS, CDR2 YYEKEE (reference sequence). As DNA, the CDR3 is TGTGCCAGCAGCTTGGATATCGGGGCGCAAGAGACCCAGTACTTC. The encoded protein is CASSLDIGAQETQYF.